A single sample is the source of the 32 T cell receptor beta chains below, sequenced in a study of blood T cells in healthy people across ages (dated by TCRdb to about 2015). The protocol used for the library was 5' RACE. Sequencing was performed on an Illumina HiSeq 2500. A second 7 to 11 cycle PCR used a sample-barcoded 5' primer and a J-beta primer mix. Through fastp at Q25 and MiXCR, TCRdb rebuilt clones from the public reads, retaining in-frame beta chains. Duplicate CDR3 protein sequences are folded into a single record with the most common DNA and genes. The sample table lists hundreds of thousands of distinct CDR3 sequences, roughly 25% of them with a count of one. In total, the top ten clones hold around 3% of the sample. This same sample was also taken into another study, of T cells of mothers and their children.

What was sequenced was blood. All receptors come from a boy aged 10-17 years in good health.

This chain uses TRBV19 with TRBJ1-1; D uncertain. V gave up 5 bases and J gave up 4 bases, with 11 bases separating them. The CDR3 covers 13 residues. Per germline, CDR1 LNHDA and CDR2 SQIVND (reference sequence). The CDR3 reads CASSPSVGTEAFF. CDR3 DNA: TGTGCCAGTAGTCCCTCAGTGGGCACTGAAGCTTTCTTT.

The J gene is TRBJ2-5, the V gene TRBV20-1, with 7 bases fitting TRBD1. CDR1 is DFQATT, CDR2 SNEGSKA, per germline (reference sequence). V gave up 1 base and J gave up 6 bases; unmatched junction bases: 11. The CDR3 totals 15 residues. CDR3 protein: CSARGRQGKAKTQYF. CDR3 sequence (DNA): TGCAGTGCTAGAGGAAGACAGGGAAAAGCCAAGACCCAGTACTTC.

The CDR3 protein is CASSPQGGDHEQYF. The CDR3 DNA is TGTGCCAGCAGTCCCCAGGGGGGGGACCACGAGCAGTACTTC. V and J are TRBV12-3 or TRBV12-4 and TRBJ2-7, with D perhaps TRBD1 or TRBD2 (7 bases each). Trimming cost V 5 bases and J 5 bases, with 16 bases left between them. The CDR3 contains 14 residues.

The genes are TRBV2 and TRBJ1-2; perhaps TRBD1 as D (5 bases). Trimming cost V 5 bases and J 6 bases, with 10 bases left between them. CDR3 length: 12 amino acids. Germline CDR1 SNHLY, CDR2 FYNNEI. CDR3 in DNA: TGTGCCAGCAGTTTACAGGAGAATGGCTACACCTTC. Translating gives CASSLQENGYTF.

This clonotype has only a few counts. CDR3 protein: CASSQDRDYYEQYF. Written as DNA, the CDR3 is TGTGCCAGCAGCCAAGATCGGGACTACTACGAGCAGTACTTC. The chain combines TRBV4-2 with TRBJ2-5; 7 bases fit TRBD2. TRBJ2-7 matches the DNA end more closely, so the J call is doubtful. Germline-derived CDR1 and CDR2 are LGHNA and YNFKEQ. This CDR3 comprises 14 residues.

The V call is TRBV6-2 or TRBV6-3, the J call TRBJ2-3, with 7 bases that match TRBD2. The CDR3 is 14 residues long. V trimming: 11 bases; J trimming: 0 bases; junction bases outside the gene matches: 8. The germline gives CDR1 MNHEY, CDR2 SVGEGT. This CDR3 is CAATIAGSTDTQYF. The DNA for the CDR3 is TGTGCCGCCACAATAGCGGGCAGCACAGATACGCAGTATTTT.

This clonotype appeared a few times. CDR3 region: CASSVGAAPRGTEAFF. CDR3 DNA sequence: TGTGCCAGCAGCGTGGGGGCAGCCCCTCGGGGCACTGAAGCTTTCTTT. V gene TRBV9 combines with J gene TRBJ1-1; TRBD1 might be the D (6 bases). V lost 2 bases, J lost 4 bases, and 18 bases lay in between. CDR3 size: 16 residues. Germline assignment: CDR1 SGDLS and CDR2 YYNGEE.

This rearrangement joins TRBV30 to TRBJ2-2; 7 nucleotides line up with TRBD2. After removal of 7 bases from V and 4 bases from J, the junction contained 6 bases not matched to a gene. The CDR3 sequence is 13 residues long. The V gene's germline CDR1 is GTSNPN and CDR2 SVGIG (reference sequence). CDR3 coding DNA: TGTGCCTTCAGGCGGGGGAGCACCGGGGAGCTGTTTTTT. Protein sequence: CAFRRGSTGELFF.

V usage is TRBV27 and J usage is TRBJ2-1; maybe TRBD2 (6 bases). Deletions cut 2 bases from V and 5 bases from J, with 10 bases between. CDR3 length equals 14 residues. Germline V lookup: CDR1 MNHEY, CDR2 SMNVEV (reference sequence). The CDR3: CASSLEGRNNEQFF. In DNA form, the CDR3 reads TGTGCCAGCAGTTTAGAGGGGAGGAACAATGAGCAGTTCTTC.

V and J are TRBV10-3 and TRBJ2-1, with TRBD2 matching over 8 bases. The CDR3 runs 17 residues. Per the germline V gene, CDR1 is ENHRY and CDR2 is SYGVKD. V was pared by 10 bases and J by 0 bases, with 14 bases of the junction left unmatched. CDR3 in amino acids: CATEWASGGNSYNEQFF. In nucleotides, the CDR3 is TGTGCCACCGAGTGGGCGAGCGGGGGAAACTCCTACAATGAGCAGTTCTTC.

The chain has TRBV20-1 and TRBJ1-1; no clear D gene. V lost 5 bases to trimming and J lost 5 bases, with 9 bases between them. The CDR3 spans 11 residues. Germline lookup yields CDR1 DFQATT and CDR2 SNEGSKA (reference sequence). CDR3 nucleotide sequence: TGCAGTGCTCCGGCGCTAACTGAAGCTTTCTTT. Residues: CSAPALTEAFF.

V is TRBV12-3 or TRBV12-4 and J is TRBJ1-6, with D hard to call. The V end lost 5 bases, the J end lost 7 bases, and 12 bases lay between the germline ends. The CDR3 runs 14 residues. The CDR3: CASSAFKTNSPLHF. The CDR3 nucleotides are TGTGCCAGCAGTGCCTTCAAGACGAATTCACCCCTCCACTTT.

This chain links TRBV29-1 with TRBJ2-2, with 8 bases that match TRBD1. The CDR3 contains 15 residues. Germline V gene lookup returns CDR1 SQVTM and CDR2 ANQGSEA. V was pared by 1 base and J by 5 bases, with 6 bases of the junction left unmatched. The DNA for the CDR3 is TGCAGCGTTGAAGCATGGACAGGGCGTACCGGGGAGCTGTTTTTT. Its translation is CSVEAWTGRTGELFF.

This clonotype came up a few times. This chain links TRBV3-1 with TRBJ2-4, with D possibly matching TRBD2 (5 bases). The V and J ends lost 6 bases and 3 bases respectively, with 15 bases between them. CDR3 length: 15 amino acids. Per germline, CDR1 LGHDT and CDR2 YNNKEL (reference sequence). The CDR3 DNA follows: TGTGCCAGCAGTCCTTCGGACGGACTCAAAAACATTCAGTACTTC. The encoded protein is CASSPSDGLKNIQYF. The full variable domain, in which reference TRBV3-1 and TRBJ2-4 provide the parts outside the CDR3, is DTAVSQTPKYLVTQMGNDKSIKCEQNLGHDTMYWYKQDSKKFLKIMFSYNNKELIINETVPNRFSPKSPDKAHLNLHINSLELGDSAVYFCASSPSDGLKNIQYFGAGTRLSVL.

V usage is TRBV7-9 and J usage is TRBJ2-3; TRBD1 aligns across 9 bases. This CDR3 has 16 amino acids. In germline, CDR1 is SEHNR, CDR2 FQNEAQ (reference sequence). The ends lost 4 bases at V and 0 bases at J; junction bases unmatched: 5. Here the CDR3 reads CASSSTGGWSTDTQYF. The CDR3 DNA reads as TGTGCCAGCAGCTCTACAGGGGGCTGGAGCACAGATACGCAGTATTTT.

This clonotype was seen once. The chain recombines TRBV14 with TRBJ2-7; TRBD2 is a possible D gene (5 bases). Trimming took 4 bases from V and 2 from J, leaving 18 bases between them. The CDR3 loop spans 16 amino acids. The V gene's germline CDR1 is SGHDN and CDR2 FVKESK. The DNA of the CDR3 is TGTGCCAGCAGCCGTCGGACTGGCCCACCACCCTACGAGCAGTACTTC. This translates into CASSRRTGPPPYEQYF.

The CDR3 nucleotides are TGTGCCAGCAGTGAATGGGACAGCTCCTACGAGCAGTACTTC. It codes for CASSEWDSSYEQYF. This chain connects TRBV2 to TRBJ2-7; 7 bases map to TRBD1. The germline V gene has CDR1 SNHLY and CDR2 FYNNEI. Unmatched junction bases numbered 1, after V lost 2 bases and J lost 0 bases. The CDR3 consists of 14 residues.

This clonotype was detected only a few times. The V gene is TRBV4-2, the J gene TRBJ2-2, with 13 positions matching TRBD2. The CDR3 runs to 20 residues. V was clipped by 4 bases and J by 0 bases; unmatched bases: 11. The germline V gene encodes CDR1 LGHNA and CDR2 YNFKEQ. The CDR3 spells CASSPGPGTSGISNTGELFF. CDR3 in DNA: TGTGCCAGCAGCCCCGGTCCTGGGACTAGCGGGATTTCGAACACCGGGGAGCTGTTTTTT.

V is TRBV4-1 and J is TRBJ2-3, with a tentative D call TRBD2 (6 bases). The V end was cut by 2 bases, the J end by 8 bases, with 14 bases between. The CDR3 extends over 14 amino acids. Germline CDR1 and CDR2: MGHRA and YSYEKL. CDR3 DNA: TGCGCCAGCAGCCAACGGGGGTGGACGCCTACGCAGTATTTT. This translates into CASSQRGWTPTQYF.

This clonotype was counted between two and nine times. The rearrangement uses TRBV2 and TRBJ2-5; 10 nucleotides line up with TRBD1. The CDR3 runs 16 residues. Germline V gives CDR1 SNHLY, CDR2 FYNNEI. V dropped 3 bases and J dropped 5; count of bases not matched to a gene: 9. CDR3 protein: CASSDTGTGVDETQYF. The CDR3 coding sequence is TGTGCCAGCAGTGATACCGGGACAGGGGTAGATGAGACCCAGTACTTC.

A few counts support this clonotype. J is TRBJ2-1 and V is TRBV3-1; TRBD1 might be the D (5 bases). Per the germline V gene, CDR1 is LGHDT and CDR2 is YNNKEL (reference sequence). The germline V and J ends were trimmed by 1 base and 4 bases, with 17 bases remaining between them. The CDR3 totals 17 residues. In nucleotides, the CDR3 is TGTGCCAGCAGCCAAGGCCCCGGAACAGGAGTTTACAATGAGCAGTTCTTC. The encoded protein is CASSQGPGTGVYNEQFF.

In its sample, this clonotype was seen once. Germline and junction disagree at one end, which may indicate a read error. The chain combines TRBV20-1 with TRBJ2-5; TRBD2 aligns across 9 bases. Germline assignment: CDR1 DFQATT and CDR2 SNEGSKA (reference sequence). This CDR3 is 14 amino acids long. CDR3 sequence: CSARVASGDLPRHF. The CDR3 DNA sequence: TGCAGTGCTAGAGTGGCTAGCGGGGACCTACCTCGGCACTTC.

This clonotype showed up just a few times. The chain is built from TRBV7-9 and TRBJ1-2, with D unclear. V lost 5 bases to trimming and J lost 8 bases, with 12 bases between them. Germline values: CDR1 SEHNR, CDR2 FQNEAQ (reference sequence). The CDR3 contains 12 residues. CDR3: CASSGGPGGYTF. In DNA, the CDR3 is TGTGCCAGCAGCGGCGGTCCCGGAGGCTACACCTTC.

The sample holds a few counts of this clonotype. The rearrangement uses TRBV2 and TRBJ1-2, with D unclear. This CDR3 is 13 amino acids long. Deletions cut 3 bases from V and 8 bases from J, with 13 bases between. Germline loops: CDR1 SNHLY, CDR2 FYNNEI. The CDR3 DNA follows: TGTGCCAGCAGTGAGATGGCAGTAAAAGGCTACACCTTC. Translation gives CASSEMAVKGYTF. Using reference TRBV2 and TRBJ1-2 for the parts outside the CDR3, the full variable domain is EPEVTQTPSHQVTQMGQEVILRCVPISNHLYFYWYRQILGQKVEFLVSFYNNEISEKSEIFDDQFSVERPDGSNFTLKIRSTKLEDSAMYFCASSEMAVKGYTFGSGTRLTVV.

As to this clonotype: A much larger clonotype is one base distant, so this may be a read error. The chain has TRBV12-3 or TRBV12-4 and TRBJ2-3; D perhaps matches TRBD2 (6 bases). The CDR3 is 12 amino acids. The CDR3 DNA reads TGTGCCAGCAGTACTAGCACAGATACGCGGTATTTT. This encodes CASSTSTDTRYF.

This chain joins TRBV5-1 and TRBJ2-2; D is unresolved. CDR3 size: 17 residues. CDR1 SGHRS and CDR2 YFSETQ come from the germline V gene. Trimming removed 5 bases at V and 0 bases at J, with 17 bases between. The DNA of the CDR3 is TGCGCCAGCAGATCCCCCCAGGACGGACCGAACACCGGGGAGCTGTTTTTT. Encoded protein: CASRSPQDGPNTGELFF.

The rearrangement links TRBV24-1 to TRBJ2-5, with 10 bases fitting TRBD1. The CDR3 runs 12 residues. In germline, CDR1 is KGHDR, CDR2 SFDVKD. J was trimmed by 4 bases and V by 10 bases; bases with no gene match: 2. CDR3 coding DNA: TGTGCCACGGGACAGGGGTTAGAGACCCAGTACTTC. Its translation: CATGQGLETQYF.

CDR3 DNA sequence: TGTGCCACCAGTGATTCCGGGACTTCTAGCACAGATACGCAGTATTTT. It translates to CATSDSGTSSTDTQYF. This chain joins TRBV24-1 and TRBJ2-3, with TRBD2 as a possible D gene (6 bases). The CDR3 extends over 16 amino acids. V lost 2 bases to trimming and J lost 0 bases, with 11 bases between them. Germline CDR1 and CDR2: KGHDR and SFDVKD.

The chain employs TRBV9 and TRBJ2-1, with D possibly TRBD2 on 5 matching bases. In germline, CDR1 is SGDLS, CDR2 YYNGEE. With 3 bases removed from V and 0 bases from J, the gap between germline ends came to 10 bases. CDR3 size: 15 residues. CDR3 loop: CASSAGSSSYNEQFF. CDR3 nucleotides: TGTGCCAGCAGCGCGGGATCGAGCTCCTACAATGAGCAGTTCTTC.

The chain uses TRBV2 and TRBJ2-7; tentatively, D is TRBD2 (7 bases). Germline values: CDR1 SNHLY, CDR2 FYNNEI. V gave up 2 bases and J gave up 5 bases, with 16 bases separating them. The length of the CDR3 is 15 residues. In DNA, the CDR3 is TGTGCCAGCAGTGAAAACCCTACAGGGAGGGACGAGCAGTACTTC. Translated, it gives CASSENPTGRDEQYF.

In this sample, this clonotype turned up a few times. At one of its ends the junction is not consistent with the germline gene, which may arise from a read error. The chain employs TRBV7-2 and TRBJ1-2; tentative D call: TRBD1 (6 bases). Per the germline V gene, CDR1 is SGHTA and CDR2 is FQGNSA. The CDR3 has 15 residues. The CDR3: CVSSPVTTGSYGYTF. CDR3 coding DNA: TGTGTCAGCAGCCCCGTCACGACAGGTTCCTATGGCTACACCTTC.

V usage is TRBV30 and J usage is TRBJ1-2; D is perhaps TRBD1 (5 bases). Germline V CDR1 and CDR2: GTSNPN, SVGIG (reference sequence). V was shortened by 2 bases and J by 6 bases, with 10 bases between the two germline ends. This CDR3 is built from 12 residues. CDR3 sequence (DNA): TGTGCCTGGAGTCCCGGGGCCCATGGCTACACCTTC. This gives the protein CAWSPGAHGYTF.